This T cell receptor beta chain stems from a study of blood T cell repertoires in COVID-19. Study-level background: Acute and convalescent COVID-19 specimens originated in the United States, Italy and Spain. Nucleic acid was either cDNA or gDNA, and it came from T cells, B-cell-depleted T cells, or PBMCs.

Original methodology: Reference gene primer amplification gave estimated nucleated cell counts. Profiled with immunoSEQ multiplex PCR; TCRdb holds only in-frame clones, not every one. The V and J calls and clone size were taken over from that table, and D and trimming were inferred from the DNA. The table records tens of thousands of clones, roughly 90% of them present only once. This clone was observed once. V was cut by 3 bases and J by 1 base, with 6 bases left in between. The CDR3 runs 14 residues. Germline values: CDR1 MDHEN, CDR2 SYDVKM. This TCR was sampled from a human donor in a cohort sampled during active COVID-19. This chain links TRBV28 with TRBJ2-2; unclear D gene. Sample: peripheral blood. The CDR3 here is CASSLRRNTGELFF. As DNA, the CDR3 is TGTGCCAGCAGTTTGAGAAGGAACACCGGGGAGCTGTTTTTT.